Presented here are 4 T cell receptor beta chains from one specimen sequenced in a study of shared clonotypes between healthy human individuals. Some clones are missing from TCRdb's copy, which holds only in-frame ones; the method was immunoSEQ multiplex PCR. Of about 1.5 million clones detected, 95% to 99% appear once; the ten largest clones hold 0.45%. Sequencing used naive CD4+ T cells sorted from blood. Subset described: CD45RA+ positively selected. The receptors here all came from a man aged 30 to 45 in good health.

The chain employs TRBV28 and TRBJ2-7; no clear D gene. Germline-derived CDR1 and CDR2 are MDHEN and SYDVKM. The V end lost 2 bases, the J end lost 3 bases, and 11 bases lay between the germline ends. This CDR3 spans 14 amino acids. The CDR3 sequence: CASSLVGLVYEQYF. The CDR3 nucleotides read TGTGCCAGCAGTTTAGTTGGGCTGGTCTACGAGCAGTACTTC.

V gene TRBV19 combines with J gene TRBJ1-2; D may be TRBD1 (5 bases). Trimming removed 5 bases at V and 4 bases at J, with 11 bases between. The CDR3 runs 13 residues. Germline CDR1 reads LNHDA; CDR2 reads SQIVND (reference sequence). The CDR3 spells CASSVPDSYGYTF. The CDR3 DNA reads TGTGCCAGTAGTGTACCCGACAGCTATGGCTACACCTTC.

This chain links TRBV7-2 with TRBJ1-5; no definite D call. The CDR3 is made up of 15 amino acids. V was pared by 1 base and J by 0 bases, with 7 bases between. The V gene's germline CDR1 is SGHTA and CDR2 FQGNSA. CDR3 in amino acids: CASSLGRRSNQPQHF. CDR3 sequence (DNA): TGTGCCAGCAGCTTAGGGCGACGTAGCAATCAGCCCCAGCATTTT. Full variable domain (rest looked up from reference TRBV7-2 and TRBJ1-5): GAGVSQSPSNKVTEKGKDVELRCDPISGHTALYWYRQSLGQGLEFLIYFQGNSAPDKSGLPSDRFSAERTGGSVSTLTIQRTQQEDSAVYLCASSLGRRSNQPQHFGDGTRLSIL.

The chain has TRBV30 and TRBJ1-2, with D hard to call. The CDR3 totals 13 residues. Trimming stripped 2 bases from V and 5 bases from J, with 12 bases between. Looked up from germline, CDR1 is GTSNPN and CDR2 is SVGIG (reference sequence). This chain's CDR3 is CAWSTGLGYGYTF. CDR3 coding DNA: TGTGCCTGGAGTACGGGCTTAGGGTATGGCTACACCTTC.